Reported below is one T cell receptor (beta chain). Authors' methods: Counts of nucleated cells, estimated from reference gene primer amplification, were obtained. TCRdb's copy holds only in-frame clones and misses some; the assay was immunoSEQ multiplex PCR. The DNA gave D and trimming, while V, J and clone size come from that table. This table has approximately 180,000 clones, about 87% appearing once. This sample is drawn from a study of blood T cell repertoires in COVID-19. For the study at large: The study drew acute and convalescent COVID-19 samples from the United States, Italy and Spain. PBMCs, B-cell-depleted T cells, or T cells provided the cDNA or gDNA that made up the material.

V lost 0 bases, J lost 0 bases, and 8 bases lay in between. CDR3 length: 15 amino acids. The germline V gene has CDR1 ENHRY and CDR2 SYGVKD. Source material: peripheral blood. The clonotype originates from a man in his forties or fifties with active or convalescent COVID-19. This chain uses TRBV10-3 with TRBJ1-2; D not certain. The CDR3 coding sequence is TGTGCCATCAGTGAGTCATGGGCTACTAACTATGGCTACACCTTC. Encoded protein: CAISESWATNYGYTF.